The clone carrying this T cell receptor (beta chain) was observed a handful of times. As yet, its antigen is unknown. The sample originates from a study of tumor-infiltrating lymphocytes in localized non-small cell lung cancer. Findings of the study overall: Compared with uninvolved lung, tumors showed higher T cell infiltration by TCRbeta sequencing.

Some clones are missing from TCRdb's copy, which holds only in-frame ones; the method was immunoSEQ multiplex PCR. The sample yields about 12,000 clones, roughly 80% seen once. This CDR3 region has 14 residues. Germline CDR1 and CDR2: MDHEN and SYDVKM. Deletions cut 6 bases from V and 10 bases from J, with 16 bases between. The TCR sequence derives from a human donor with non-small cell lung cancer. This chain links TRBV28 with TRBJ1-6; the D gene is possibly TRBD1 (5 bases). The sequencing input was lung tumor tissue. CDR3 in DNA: TGTGCCAGCAGCTTGACAGCTTGGGAATCACCCCTCCACTTT. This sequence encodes CASSLTAWESPLHF.